A single sample is the source of the 30 T cell receptor beta chains below, sequenced in a study of blood T cell repertoires in COVID-19. Sequenced by immunoSEQ multiplex PCR; TCRdb stores in-frame clones only, minus some. The sample has some 160,000 clones, 85% seen once; the top ten hold around 8%. Specimen: peripheral blood. These receptors were taken from a woman aged 80 or older with COVID-19, enrolled during active disease.

This clone occurred a few times. The chain carries TRBV5-1 and TRBJ2-3, with 11 bases lining up with TRBD1. CDR1 SGHRS and CDR2 YFSETQ come from the germline V gene. V shed 4 bases and J 4 bases; nucleotides not matched to a gene: 2. The CDR3 consists of 14 residues. In nucleotides, the CDR3 is TGCGCCAGCAGCCTGGGACAGGGGGCAGATACGCAGTATTTT. This translates into CASSLGQGADTQYF.

The chain joins TRBV7-3 to TRBJ2-3; TRBD2 is a possible D gene (5 bases). The CDR3 runs 13 residues. Germline lookup yields CDR1 SGHTA and CDR2 FQGTGA. Deletions cut 5 bases from V and 4 bases from J, with 10 bases between. CDR3 nucleotide sequence: TGTGCCAGCAGCGCCCCGGGATCAGATACGCAGTATTTT. Protein: CASSAPGSDTQYF.

This chain uses TRBV7-3 with TRBJ2-2; TRBD2 aligns across 9 bases. Germline CDR1 and CDR2: SGHTA and FQGTGA. The V and J ends lost 5 bases and 7 bases, in that order; junction bases with no gene match: 11. The CDR3 runs to 16 residues. DNA for the CDR3: TGTGCCAGCAGCCGGAGTAGCGGGAGTTCGATCGGGGAGCTGTTTTTT. Protein: CASSRSSGSSIGELFF.

V is TRBV28 and J is TRBJ1-6; unclear D gene. The CDR3 totals 13 residues. Per germline, CDR1 MDHEN and CDR2 SYDVKM. V lost 8 bases, J lost 0 bases, and 5 bases lay in between. The DNA of the CDR3 is TGTGCCAGCGGGAGCTCCTATAATTCACCCCTCCACTTT. This codes for CASGSSYNSPLHF. Filled out from reference TRBV28 and TRBJ1-6, the complete variable domain reads DVKVTQSSRYLVKRTGEKVFLECVQDMDHENMFWYRQDPGLGLRLIYFSYDVKMKEKGDIPEGYSVSREKKERFSLILESASTNQTSMYLCASGSSYNSPLHFGNGTRLTVT.

This chain joins TRBV6-5 and TRBJ2-7; weak D call: TRBD1 (5 bases). Germline-derived CDR1 and CDR2 are MNHEY and SVGAGI. This CDR3 contains 13 residues. The germline V and J ends were trimmed by 4 bases and 3 bases, with 10 bases remaining between them. The CDR3 nucleotides are TGTGCCAGCAGTTTGGACATTGACTACGAGCAGTACTTC. As protein: CASSLDIDYEQYF.

In its sample, this clone was seen once. The rearrangement links TRBV28 to TRBJ2-3, with 7 bases aligning to TRBD1. V lost 2 bases, J lost 3 bases, and 17 bases stayed unmatched. This CDR3 contains 19 residues. CDR1 is MDHEN and CDR2 is SYDVKM in the germline V gene. The CDR3 loop reads CASSLAGSPGDSRTDTQYF. DNA of the CDR3: TGTGCCAGCAGTTTAGCCGGATCACCCGGGGACAGCCGAACAGATACGCAGTATTTT.

The chain uses TRBV3-1 (or the pseudogene TRBV3-2) and TRBJ1-2; 7 bases are shared with TRBD1. The CDR3 sequence is 15 residues long. V was clipped by 2 bases and J by 3 bases; unmatched bases: 6. Germline loops: CDR1 LGHDT, CDR2 YNNKEL (reference sequence). The CDR3 DNA follows: TGTGCCAGCAGCCAAAGGAGGGACAGCTACTATGGCTACACCTTC. This sequence encodes CASSQRRDSYYGYTF.

The chain is built from TRBV3-1 (or the pseudogene TRBV3-2) and TRBJ1-1; TRBD1 might be the D (6 bases). With 5 bases removed from V and 7 bases from J, the gap between germline ends came to 14 bases. The CDR3 spans 13 residues. CDR1 is LGHDT and CDR2 is YNNKEL in the germline V gene (reference sequence). The CDR3, as DNA: TGTGCCAGCAGCTATTCGGGGGGGCTTGAAGCTTTCTTT. Amino acids: CASSYSGGLEAFF.

The chain employs TRBV29-1 and TRBJ2-1; D ambiguous. In germline, CDR1 is SQVTM, CDR2 ANQGSEA. Deletions cut 5 bases from V and 9 bases from J, with 14 bases between. This CDR3 is 12 amino acids long. In DNA, the CDR3 is TGCAGCGTTCACATGCAAGGCGGTGAGCAGTTCTTC. It is translated as CSVHMQGGEQFF.

V usage is TRBV7-6 and J usage is TRBJ2-1; no firm D call. In germline, CDR1 is SGHVS, CDR2 FNYEAQ. Deletions cut 3 bases from V and 0 bases from J, with 9 bases between. The CDR3 sequence is 15 residues long. The CDR3 DNA is TGTGCCAGCAGCTTTGGTCGGAGCTCCTACAATGAGCAGTTCTTC. This translates into CASSFGRSSYNEQFF.

J is TRBJ2-1 and V is TRBV12-5; 11 nucleotides agree with TRBD2. CDR3 length: 15 residues. Trimming cost V 0 bases and J 7 bases; bases outside gene matches: 2. Germline CDR1 LGHNT, CDR2 FRNRAP. The CDR3 loop reads CASGLVLAGVNEQFF. The CDR3 nucleotides read TGTGCTAGTGGTTTGGTACTAGCGGGAGTTAATGAGCAGTTCTTC.

The CDR3 nucleotides are TGTGCCAGCAGCCAAGCAGCGCGTCAGGAGACCCAGTACTTC. It encodes CASSQAARQETQYF. The chain has TRBV4-2 and TRBJ2-5; no firm D call. V was trimmed by 1 base and J by 5 bases, leaving 11 bases between them. Germline V gene sequence: CDR1 LGHNA, CDR2 YNFKEQ. CDR3 length equals 14 residues.

This clone was seen once. This chain links TRBV28 with TRBJ2-7; 11 bases are shared with TRBD2. Germline CDR1 MDHEN, CDR2 SYDVKM. The CDR3 is 15 residues long. The J segment lost 4 bases and the V segment lost 2 bases, leaving 4 bases of the junction unmatched. The CDR3 DNA reads TGTGCCAGCAGTTTAGTAGCGGGAGGGAGTTACGAGCAGTACTTC. This codes for CASSLVAGGSYEQYF.

This rearrangement joins TRBV2 to TRBJ1-4; TRBD1 is a possible D gene (6 bases). The CDR3 loop spans 13 amino acids. Per germline, CDR1 SNHLY and CDR2 FYNNEI. Deletions cut 8 bases from V and 0 bases from J, with 7 bases between. CDR3: CASEGATNEKLFF. CDR3 nucleotide sequence: TGTGCCAGCGAGGGGGCAACTAATGAAAAACTGTTTTTT.

V usage is TRBV15 and J usage is TRBJ1-2; the D is unclear. Trimming stripped 0 bases from V and 4 bases from J, with 6 bases between. Germline loops: CDR1 LNHNV, CDR2 YYDKDF (reference sequence). This CDR3 is 13 amino acids long. In DNA form, the CDR3 reads TGTGCCACCAGCAGAGATCACAGCTATGGCTACACCTTC. It yields the protein CATSRDHSYGYTF.

This rearrangement joins TRBV10-3 to TRBJ2-7, with D tentatively TRBD1 (5 bases). The germline gives CDR1 ENHRY, CDR2 SYGVKD. This CDR3 is built from 13 residues. V was clipped by 6 bases and J by 0 bases, with 9 bases between them. Here the CDR3 reads CAIRGRLSYEQYF. The DNA of the CDR3 is TGTGCCATCAGGGGGCGACTCTCCTACGAGCAGTACTTC.

This chain links TRBV7-9 with TRBJ1-1; TRBD1 matches 8 bases. V dropped 5 bases and J dropped 1; count of bases not matched to a gene: 6. This CDR3 spans 15 amino acids. Germline loops: CDR1 SEHNR, CDR2 FQNEAQ (reference sequence). Here the CDR3 reads CASSPPGTGNTEAFF. The CDR3 DNA is TGTGCCAGCAGCCCCCCGGGGACAGGGAACACTGAAGCTTTCTTT.

In DNA, the CDR3 is TGTGCCACCAGTGAAGCGGGGGTCAATGAGCAGTTCTTC. Amino acids: CATSEAGVNEQFF. The chain is built from TRBV24-1 and TRBJ2-1; 8 nucleotides agree with TRBD2. CDR3 length equals 13 residues. The germline gives CDR1 KGHDR, CDR2 SFDVKD. The ends lost 4 bases at V and 6 bases at J; junction bases unmatched: 1.

V usage is TRBV2 and J usage is TRBJ1-1, with D uncertain. The V and J ends lost 3 bases and 1 base respectively, with 15 bases between them. CDR1 is SNHLY and CDR2 is FYNNEI in the germline V gene. The CDR3 contains 16 residues. The CDR3 region has the DNA TGTGCCAGCAGTGACGGTCGGGGTCGGTGGAACACTGAAGCTTTCTTT. Protein sequence: CASSDGRGRWNTEAFF. Complete variable domain (other parts from reference TRBV2 and TRBJ1-1): EPEVTQTPSHQVTQMGQEVILRCVPISNHLYFYWYRQILGQKVEFLVSFYNNEISEKSEIFDDQFSVERPDGSNFTLKIRSTKLEDSAMYFCASSDGRGRWNTEAFFGQGTRLTVV.

This sequence joins TRBV3-1 (or the pseudogene TRBV3-2) and TRBJ1-2, with a weak D call TRBD1 (6 bases). V lost 6 bases and J lost 8, with 19 bases in between. There are 14 residues in the CDR3. Germline V gene sequence: CDR1 LGHDT, CDR2 YNNKEL (reference sequence). The chain's CDR3 is CASRPNSGVEGYTF. CDR3 nucleotides: TGTGCCAGCAGGCCGAACTCAGGGGTGGAGGGCTACACCTTC.

The chain joins TRBV28 to TRBJ2-1; perhaps TRBD1 as D (6 bases). The length of the CDR3 is 15 residues. Trimming removed 3 bases at V and 4 bases at J, with 13 bases between. The germline CDR1 and CDR2 sequences are MDHEN and SYDVKM. The CDR3 DNA follows: TGTGCCAGCAGTTTTTCAGGGGCCGGTTACAATGAGCAGTTCTTC. It codes for CASSFSGAGYNEQFF.

The chain uses TRBV6-5 and TRBJ2-7; 7 bases map to TRBD1. This CDR3 region has 15 residues. Losses at the gene ends were 8 bases for V and 4 bases for J; bases not matched to a gene: 14. Germline values: CDR1 MNHEY, CDR2 SVGAGI. The DNA of the CDR3 is TGTGCCAGCCAACAAGACAGGGATAGCAGATACGAGCAGTACTTC. Translating it yields CASQQDRDSRYEQYF.

This rearrangement joins TRBV19 to TRBJ2-2; the D is unclear. CDR1 LNHDA and CDR2 SQIVND come from the germline V gene (reference sequence). Trimming pared 0 bases from V and 1 base from J, leaving 3 bases between. There are 14 residues in the CDR3. This CDR3 reads CASSIDMNTGELFF. CDR3 nucleotide sequence: TGTGCCAGTAGTATAGACATGAACACCGGGGAGCTGTTTTTT.

The CDR3 is CASSSQGAGPRDTQYF. CDR3 nucleotide sequence: TGTGCCAGCAGCTCCCAGGGGGCAGGGCCCCGAGATACGCAGTATTTT. The rearrangement uses TRBV7-3 and TRBJ2-3; TRBD1 aligns across 8 bases. Germline V gives CDR1 SGHTA, CDR2 FQGTGA. The J segment lost 5 bases and the V segment lost 4 bases, leaving 11 bases of the junction unmatched. The CDR3 has 16 residues.

The chain recombines TRBV9 with TRBJ1-4; D is possibly TRBD1 (5 bases). Between the trimmed V and J ends, which lost 0 bases and 0 bases, there was a span of 15 bases. Germline CDR1 is SGDLS and CDR2 is YYNGEE. The CDR3 spans 18 residues. The CDR3 loop reads CASSVVLRTPPTNEKLFF. The CDR3 DNA sequence: TGTGCCAGCAGCGTAGTGCTCCGGACACCGCCAACTAATGAAAAACTGTTTTTT.

This chain uses TRBV5-6 with TRBJ2-5; 10 bases are a match to TRBD1. The CDR3 covers 16 residues. Germline assignment: CDR1 SGHDT and CDR2 YYEEEE. Trimming cost V 2 bases and J 7 bases; bases outside gene matches: 11. CDR3 sequence reads: CASSLGTGVRQGTQYF. CDR3 coding DNA: TGTGCCAGCAGCTTAGGGACAGGGGTACGACAGGGGACCCAGTACTTC.

The chain couples TRBV6-6 to TRBJ1-5; 7 bases agree with TRBD1. V was clipped by 5 bases and J by 7 bases; unmatched bases: 11. The germline CDR1 and CDR2 sequences are MNHNY and SVGAGI (reference sequence). This CDR3 region has 15 residues. As DNA, the CDR3 is TGTGCCAGCAGTCCCGACGGAGGGGGCTGGCAGCCCCAGCATTTT. This sequence encodes CASSPDGGGWQPQHF.

This chain links TRBV5-6 with TRBJ1-6; D uncertain. The CDR3 covers 13 residues. CDR1 SGHDT and CDR2 YYEEEE come from the germline V gene. Between the trimmed V and J ends, which lost 4 bases and 2 bases, there was a span of 4 bases. The CDR3 DNA is TGTGCCAGCAGCCCTACCTATAATTCACCCCTCCACTTT. Translated: CASSPTYNSPLHF.

The J gene is TRBJ2-5, the V gene TRBV5-1; 9 bases line up with TRBD1. CDR3 length: 16 residues. Per germline, CDR1 SGHRS and CDR2 YFSETQ. The junction had 11 bases not matched to a gene; V was cut back by 3 bases and J by 5 bases. DNA of the CDR3: TGCGCCAGCAGCTCAGCGGCGGGACAGGGCGAGGAGACCCAGTACTTC. Translating gives CASSSAAGQGEETQYF.

The chain employs TRBV5-6 and TRBJ2-1, with 7 bases lining up with TRBD1. The V gene end was trimmed by 2 bases and the J gene end by 4 bases; junction bases not matched to a gene: 9. The CDR3 loop spans 16 amino acids. The germline gives CDR1 SGHDT, CDR2 YYEEEE. The CDR3 sequence is CASSFNSGQLYNEQFF. Here the CDR3 DNA reads TGTGCCAGCAGCTTTAACTCGGGACAGCTATACAATGAGCAGTTCTTC. Based on the CDR3 plus reference TRBV5-6 and TRBJ2-1, the full variable domain is DAGVTQSPTHLIKTRGQQVTLRCSPKSGHDTVSWYQQALGQGPQFIFQYYEEEERQRGNFPDRFSGHQFPNYSSELNVNALLLGDSALYLCASSFNSGQLYNEQFFGPGTRLTVL.